These T cell receptor beta chains were read from a single sample in a study of blood T cell repertoires in COVID-19. Method: immunoSEQ multiplex PCR; TCRdb's copy keeps in-frame clones and lacks some. The profile shows 150,000 to 200,000 clones, around 85% of them singletons. The sequencing input was peripheral blood. Source of these receptors: a man aged 70-80 years with active or convalescent COVID-19. CDR3s include the opening cysteine and the closing phenylalanine or tryptophan. The D gene is left open where the match is weak. The size of a clone is reported for some rows only, either as once, few or many, or as a class for expanded clones.

d_gene	v_gene	abundance	j_gene	CDR3nt	CDR3aa
TRBD1	TRBV28	NA	TRBJ2-7	TGTGCCAGCAGTTTATGGAGGGGGGGACAGGGACTTTCCGAGCAGTACTTC	CASSLWRGGQGLSEQYF
NA	TRBV6-5	few	TRBJ1-4	TGTGCCAGCAGCACTACCTCGGGGGACGAAAAACTGTTTTTT	CASSTTSGDEKLFF
NA	TRBV2	NA	TRBJ1-6	TGTGCCAGCAGTGAAGCGAGGGCCCGCTATAATTCACCCCTCCACTTT	CASSEARARYNSPLHF
NA	TRBV7-8	NA	TRBJ2-7	TGTGCCAGCAGCTCTTTACGACTGATCTACGAGCAGTACTTC	CASSSLRLIYEQYF
NA	TRBV10-1	NA	TRBJ1-1	TGCGCCAGCAGTGTTGACAGGACCATGAACACTGAAGCTTTCTTT	CASSVDRTMNTEAFF
NA	TRBV7-9	NA	TRBJ1-3	TGTGCCAGCACCTCCGCGGGGACTGGAAACACCATATATTTT	CASTSAGTGNTIYF
TRBD1	TRBV7-9	NA	TRBJ1-1	TGTGCCAGCAGCTTAGGAACAGGGGTGGGTGGCGGAGCTTTCTTT	CASSLGTGVGGGAFF
TRBD1	TRBV28	NA	TRBJ1-4	TGTGCCAGCACCCCCGTCGCCGGGACAGGGGGCTTTTGGGAAAAACTGTTTTTT	CASTPVAGTGGFWEKLFF
NA	TRBV7-9	NA	TRBJ2-7	TGTGCCAGCAGCTCCTGGGCCGGGACACCAAATCTCGAGCAGTACTTC	CASSSWAGTPNLEQYF
NA	TRBV6-5	once	TRBJ1-2	TGTGCCAGCAGTTCCATCACCAGGGCCCACACCTTC	CASSSITRAHTF
NA	TRBV5-1	NA	TRBJ2-7	TGCGCCAGCAGCTTGACTAGCCCGAAATACGAGCAGTACTTC	CASSLTSPKYEQYF
NA	TRBV12-3/TRBV12-4	NA	TRBJ1-1	TGTGCCAGCAGTTTCGGACAGAACACTGAAGCTTTCTTT	CASSFGQNTEAFF
TRBD1	TRBV19	NA	TRBJ1-2	TGTGCCAGTAGTCCCCGGACAGGGATATACTCTAATGGCTACACCTTC	CASSPRTGIYSNGYTF
NA	TRBV18	NA	TRBJ1-1	TGTGCCAGCTCACCACCAGTACAGCTTGAGGGTGAAGCTTTCTTT	CASSPPVQLEGEAFF
NA	TRBV9	few	TRBJ2-3	TGTGCCAGCAGCGCCATCGGGGAAAGTACAGATACGCAGTATTTT	CASSAIGESTDTQYF
NA	TRBV29-1	NA	TRBJ1-2	TGCAGCGCCTGGACAGATGGCTACACCTTC	CSAWTDGYTF
TRBD1	TRBV29-1	NA	TRBJ2-1	TGCAGCGTTTTCCGGGACAGGGTGGGCAATGAGCAGTTCTTC	CSVFRDRVGNEQFF
TRBD1	TRBV7-9	NA	TRBJ2-7	TGTGCCAGCAGCCACGGACAGGGGGTTTCCTACGAGCAGTACTTC	CASSHGQGVSYEQYF
TRBD1	TRBV18	NA	TRBJ2-2	TGTGCCAGCTCATCGGACAGGGGAAACAGGGAGCTGTTTTTT	CASSSDRGNRELFF
NA	TRBV7-9	NA	TRBJ1-1	TGTGCCAGCAGCCTACGAGGTGGGGAGGCTTTCTTT	CASSLRGGEAFF
NA	TRBV30	NA	TRBJ1-1	TGTGCCTGGTTGGGGGCAAGGGGCAGAGACACTGAAGCTTTCTTT	CAWLGARGRDTEAFF
NA	TRBV5-6	NA	TRBJ1-3	TGTGCCAGCAGCCCAGCAAGCCGGGTGGCTGGAAACACCATATATTTT	CASSPASRVAGNTIYF